This is a list of T cell receptor beta chains from one sample in a study of early T cells in non-severe SARS-CoV-2 infection. Via MiXCR, TCRdb re-called the 5' RACE reads, giving one row per CDR3 protein. The table has some 57,000 distinct CDR3 sequences, around 5.6% seen once. The specimen was whole blood. These TCRs come from an adult who was a healthcare worker with PCR-confirmed SARS-CoV-2 infection or an uninfected control (not recorded which). CDR3s include the opening cysteine and the closing phenylalanine or tryptophan. Each record gives: clone size, V gene, D gene, J gene, CDR3 DNA, CDR3 protein. The D gene is left open where the match is weak. Clone sizes are given selectively: once, few, many, or a class where the clone is expanded.

>few|TRBV4-3|TRBD1|TRBJ2-3
TGCGCCAGCAGCCAAAACAGGGGGCCCGCAGATACGCAGTATTTT
CASSQNRGPADTQYF
>many|TRBV6-6|.|TRBJ1-5
TGTGCCAGCAGTTACTGGCAAAGCAATCAGCCCCAGCATTTT
CASSYWQSNQPQHF
>many|TRBV20-1|.|TRBJ1-1
TGCAGTGCTGAGAGGGGTGAAGCTTTCTTT
CSAERGEAFF
>many|TRBV7-8|TRBD1|TRBJ2-7
TGTGCCAGCAGCTCCCCCCTCAGGGGGAGAGCCTACGAGCAGTACTTC
CASSSPLRGRAYEQYF
>.|TRBV27|.|TRBJ2-7
TGTGCCAGCAGTACCTCACGAGCCTACGAGCAGTACTTC
CASSTSRAYEQYF
>many|TRBV2|TRBD1|TRBJ2-7
TGTGCCAGCAGGACAGGGGTAGGATACGAGCAGTACTTC
CASRTGVGYEQYF
>many|TRBV29-1|TRBD2|TRBJ2-1
TGCAGCGTTGAGCCTACTAGCGGCCACCCTTATTGGAGTGAGCAGTTCTTC
CSVEPTSGHPYWSEQFF
>many|TRBV6-5|TRBD2|TRBJ2-1
TGTGCCAGCAGTCAACTAGCGGGAGGGGGCAATGAGCAGTTCTTC
CASSQLAGGGNEQFF
>many|TRBV11-2|TRBD2|TRBJ2-5
TGTGCCAGCAGCCACCTGCCGCTAGCGGGGGATGAGACCCAGTACTTC
CASSHLPLAGDETQYF
>many|TRBV20-1|.|TRBJ1-1
TGCAGTGCTAGCCGCGGAGGGAACACTGAAGCTTTCTTT
CSASRGGNTEAFF
>few|TRBV4-1|.|TRBJ2-1
TGCGCCAGCAGCCAAGATAGGGAAAGGAGCGGATCCTACAATGAGCAGTTCTTC
CASSQDRERSGSYNEQFF
>many|TRBV12-3/TRBV12-4|.|TRBJ2-7
TGTGCCAGCAGTAGTGGGGAAGAGACGGGGTCCTACGAGCAGTACTTC
CASSSGEETGSYEQYF
>.|TRBV7-3|.|TRBJ1-2
TGTGCCAGCAGCTTAACGTCGGGCTATGGCTACACCTTC
CASSLTSGYGYTF
>.|TRBV12-3/TRBV12-4|.|TRBJ1-3
TGTGCCAGCAGTTTCAGGGCTGGAAACACCATATATTTT
CASSFRAGNTIYF
>many|TRBV29-1|.|TRBJ2-3
TGCAGCGTTGTGGAGCGGAGGCCCACAGATACGCAGTATTTT
CSVVERRPTDTQYF
>many|TRBV6-1|.|TRBJ2-5
TGTGCCAGCAGTGAAATGGGGGCCCCGTACTTC
CASSEMGAPYF
>many|TRBV6-5|TRBD2|TRBJ2-1
TGTGCCAGCAGACGACAGACTAGCGGGACCTCCTACAATGAGCAGTTCTTC
CASRRQTSGTSYNEQFF
>.|TRBV6-2/TRBV6-3|.|TRBJ2-7
TGTGCCAGCAGTTTCCCGAGGGGCCAGGCCTACGAGCAGTACTTC
CASSFPRGQAYEQYF
>.|TRBV18|.|TRBJ1-3
TGTGCCAGCTCACTTCTCGGTCTCTCAGGCTCTGGAAACACCATATATTTT
CASSLLGLSGSGNTIYF
>many|TRBV5-1|TRBD1|TRBJ1-4
TGCGCCAGCAGCTTAAGTTGGGACAGGGTTGGTGAAAAACTGTTTTTT
CASSLSWDRVGEKLFF
>many|TRBV5-4|.|TRBJ2-1
TGTGCCAGCAGCCCCGGGTGGGCCAGCGGTAAAGGGAGTGAGCAGTTCTTC
CASSPGWASGKGSEQFF
>many|TRBV19|.|TRBJ1-1
TGTGCCAGTAAAACGGGGAACACTGAAGCTTTCTTT
CASKTGNTEAFF
>many|TRBV3-1|TRBD1|TRBJ2-7
TGTGCCAGCAGCCCGAACCCGGGACAGAAGGCGTACGAGCAGTACTTC
CASSPNPGQKAYEQYF
>many|TRBV6-6|.|TRBJ2-7
TGTGCCAGCAACAACCGGGACCTCTACTACGAGCAGTACTTC
CASNNRDLYYEQYF
>many|TRBV6-2/TRBV6-3|.|TRBJ1-2
TGTGCCAGCAGTAAAATAGGGACGGACGACTATGGCTACACCTTC
CASSKIGTDDYGYTF
>few|TRBV4-1|.|TRBJ2-7
TGCGCCAGCAGCCAAGATCGGGCCTTCTACGAGCAGTACTTC
CASSQDRAFYEQYF
>many|TRBV12-3/TRBV12-4|TRBD2|TRBJ2-3
TGTGCCAGCTTACGGGGGGGCCCTAGCACAGATACGCAGTATTTT
CASLRGGPSTDTQYF
>many|TRBV12-3/TRBV12-4|TRBD2|TRBJ2-3
TGTGCCGACCGGGAGGGCCAAACAACAGATACGCAGTATTTT
CADREGQTTDTQYF
>.|TRBV28|.|TRBJ2-3
TGTGCCAGCAGTTTTGGGCTGGCGGCAGATACGCAGTATTTT
CASSFGLAADTQYF
>once|TRBV20-1|.|TRBJ2-3
TGCAGTGCCGGCGGGTTAGCCCCGCCCGGAGATACGCAGTATTTT
CSAGGLAPPGDTQYF
>.|TRBV29-1|TRBD1|TRBJ1-2
TGCAGCGTTGCCGACAGGGGAAACTATGGCTACACCTTC
CSVADRGNYGYTF
>many|TRBV6-1|.|TRBJ2-4
TGTGCCAGCAGCGGAACCGCGGGGTCCGGGAACATTCAGTACTTC
CASSGTAGSGNIQYF
>many|TRBV4-1|.|TRBJ2-5
TGCGCCAGCAGGGGCACTCAAGAGACCCAGTACTTC
CASRGTQETQYF
>many|TRBV7-2|.|TRBJ2-3
TGTGCCAGCAGCTTACCCCCCACAGATACGCAGTATTTT
CASSLPPTDTQYF
>.|TRBV11-2|.|TRBJ2-1
TGTGCCACCGGCGGGCGGGACAATGAGCAGTTCTTC
CATGGRDNEQFF
>many|TRBV19|TRBD1|TRBJ1-2
TGTGCCAGTAGTACCCGGGACAGGGGCGGCTATGGCTACACCTTC
CASSTRDRGGYGYTF